A selection of T cell receptor beta chains follows, all from one sample in a study of regulatory T cells in long-lasting Graves disease. TCRdb analysed the multiplex PCR reads with MiXCR anew, one entry per CDR3 protein. The sample lists a few hundred thousand distinct CDR3 sequences, 16% seen once, with roughly 27% in the top ten. This sample also appeared in a second study, on T cells in Graves' hyperthyroidism and ophthalmopathy.

The material sequenced was peripheral blood mononuclear cells (PBMCs), taken at new diagnosis, from a patient treated with antithyroid drugs. The receptors come from a man aged 40-49 years with Graves disease. Each CDR3 is given with its conserved first and last residue. The D gene is left open where the match is weak. Clone sizes are given selectively: once, few, many, or a class where the clone is expanded.

clone_size	d_call	v_call	j_call	cdr3_nt	cdr3_aa
many	TRBD1	TRBV7-2	TRBJ1-2	TGTGCCAGCAGTCGAGCAGGGACAGCTGAATCCGGCTATGGCTACACCTTC	CASSRAGTAESGYGYTF
many	.	TRBV12-3/TRBV12-4	TRBJ2-1	TGTGCCAGCAGCCCGCTAGCGTTCAATGAGCAGTTCTTC	CASSPLAFNEQFF
.	.	TRBV29-1	TRBJ1-1	TGCAGCGTTTCCGGGAACTCGAACACTGAAGCTTTCTTT	CSVSGNSNTEAFF
few	.	TRBV29-1	TRBJ2-1	TGCAGCGTTGAGTGGGGCGAGCAGTTCTTC	CSVEWGEQFF
.	.	TRBV7-2	TRBJ2-7	TGTGCCAGCAGCTTAGAGGGCGGCTCCCCGGGGGACGAGCAGTACTTC	CASSLEGGSPGDEQYF
many	TRBD2	TRBV7-2	TRBJ2-5	TGTGCCAGCAGCTTAGCCCCCTCTTCGGGGGGGCCGGAGACCCAGTACTTC	CASSLAPSSGGPETQYF
many	TRBD1	TRBV5-1	TRBJ1-5	TGCGCCAGCAGCCCGACAGGGGGTGAAGGTCAGCCCCAGCATTTT	CASSPTGGEGQPQHF
many	TRBD1	TRBV7-9	TRBJ2-1	TGTGCCAGCAGCACGCGACAGGGACAGACACATGAGCAGTTCTTC	CASSTRQGQTHEQFF
many	.	TRBV30	TRBJ1-1	TGTGCCTGGAATCTCAGGGATAGCGCTGAAGCTTTCTTT	CAWNLRDSAEAFF
many	.	TRBV30	TRBJ1-1	TGTGCCTGGAGTAGCCGGGGGGCTCTGAAAGCTTTCTTT	CAWSSRGALKAFF
many	TRBD2	TRBV5-1	TRBJ2-1	TGCGCCAGCAGCCGACTCGGGGGGACCTACAATGAGCAGTTCTTC	CASSRLGGTYNEQFF
.	.	TRBV20-1	TRBJ1-4	TGCAGTGCTGAACAGGGCGTAGGGGCAACTAATGAAAAACTGTTTTTT	CSAEQGVGATNEKLFF
many	.	TRBV5-6	TRBJ1-2	TGTGCCAGCAGCTTGTTACTTACCCTGGGATATGGCTACACCTTC	CASSLLLTLGYGYTF
.	TRBD1	TRBV28	TRBJ1-4	TGTGCCAGCAGCCCCGGGACAGGGACCGAAAAACTGTTTTTT	CASSPGTGTEKLFF
.	TRBD2	TRBV4-1	TRBJ2-2	TGCGCCAGCGGTCCGCGGCGGGGGGTGAACACCGGGGAGCTGTTTTTT	CASGPRRGVNTGELFF
many	.	TRBV5-1	TRBJ1-2	TGTGCCAGCAGCTTAGACCGGGACTATGGCTACACCTTC	CASSLDRDYGYTF
many	TRBD1	TRBV5-1	TRBJ2-5	TGTGCCAGCAGCTTAGCCGGGACAGGGCAAGAGACCCAGTACTTC	CASSLAGTGQETQYF
many	.	TRBV20-1	TRBJ1-5	TGCAGTGCTAGGACACCCTATAGCAATCAGCCCCAGCATTTT	CSARTPYSNQPQHF
few	.	TRBV29-1	TRBJ1-5	TGCAGCGTAGCGGACCGGAATCAGCCCCAGCATTTT	CSVADRNQPQHF
few	.	TRBV6-1	TRBJ1-4	TGTGCCAGCATGGACACGGGAAGAGTTGAAAAACTGTTTTTT	CASMDTGRVEKLFF
.	.	TRBV20-1	TRBJ1-2	TGCAGTCCGATCCCCGAAATCGAGGGAGGTGGCTACACCTTC	CSPIPEIEGGGYTF
many	.	TRBV7-3	TRBJ2-1	TGTGCCAGCAGCCCGCTATGGGCAGGGGAGAGGAGCAATGAGCAGTTCTTC	CASSPLWAGERSNEQFF
.	TRBD2	TRBV6-1	TRBJ2-2	TGTGCCAGCAGTACGCCCTATCAGCGGGAGGACACCGGGGAGCTGTTTTTT	CASSTPYQREDTGELFF
.	TRBD2	TRBV2	TRBJ2-1	TGTGCCAGCAGTGTCCGGGGGGGACTAGCGGGAGGTTACTCCTACAATGAGCAGTTCTTC	CASSVRGGLAGGYSYNEQFF
many	TRBD1	TRBV2	TRBJ2-5	TGTGCCAGCAATCCAGGACAGGGTGTAGGGGAGACCCAGTACTTC	CASNPGQGVGETQYF
.	TRBD1	TRBV11-2	TRBJ1-2	TGTGCCAGCAGGATGTTGACAGGGAGATCTGGCTACACCTTC	CASRMLTGRSGYTF
.	TRBD1	TRBV12-3/TRBV12-4	TRBJ1-3	TGTGCCAGCAGCCCACTGGGACAGCAAGATGGAAACACCATATATTTT	CASSPLGQQDGNTIYF
.	.	TRBV2	TRBJ1-5	TGTGCCAGCGGACCTTATAGCAATCAGCCCCAGCATTTT	CASGPYSNQPQHF
many	.	TRBV6-1	TRBJ1-4	TGTGCCAGCAGTGATCCTGTCCTAAGGAATGAAAAACTGTTTTTT	CASSDPVLRNEKLFF
many	.	TRBV20-1	TRBJ1-1	TGCAGTGCTCGGCGGATGGGCACTGAAGCTTTCTTT	CSARRMGTEAFF
many	TRBD1	TRBV14	TRBJ2-7	TGTGCCAGCAGCCAAGAGACAGGGGGTAAGAACGAGCAGTACTTC	CASSQETGGKNEQYF
many	.	TRBV30	TRBJ1-1	TGTGCCTGGAGTACAGCCCGAACGCTTGAAGCTTTCTTT	CAWSTARTLEAFF
.	TRBD1	TRBV2	TRBJ2-2	TGTGCCAGCAGAACCGGGACAGGGAGAACCGGGGAGCTGTTTTTT	CASRTGTGRTGELFF
many	TRBD1	TRBV3-1	TRBJ1-2	TGTGCCAGCAGCCCCCGGGACAGGGGCAACTATGGCTACACCTTC	CASSPRDRGNYGYTF
many	TRBD2	TRBV2	TRBJ2-3	TGTGCCAGCACCTATAGCGGGGGGGCTAGCACAGATACGCAGTATTTT	CASTYSGGASTDTQYF
many	TRBD1	TRBV29-1	TRBJ2-2	TGCAGCGTTGCCTTAGGGACAGCGAGCACCGGGGAGCTGTTTTTT	CSVALGTASTGELFF
many	TRBD1	TRBV10-3	TRBJ2-6	TGTGCCATCAGCCCGGGACAGGGGTCTTCCGGGGCCAACGTCCTGACTTTC	CAISPGQGSSGANVLTF
many	TRBD1	TRBV19	TRBJ2-1	TGTGCCAGTGTCCCGCGGGACAGGGGATACAATGAGCAGTTCTTC	CASVPRDRGYNEQFF
many	.	TRBV11-2	TRBJ2-1	TGTGCCAGCAGCTTAGTGTATGGGACAACCTACAATGAGCAGTTCTTC	CASSLVYGTTYNEQFF
many	TRBD1	TRBV2	TRBJ1-2	TGTGCCAGCAGTATCAGGGGGTGGGGAGCTAACTATGGCTACACCTTC	CASSIRGWGANYGYTF
.	.	TRBV6-1	TRBJ1-6	TGTGCCAGCAGAGCGGGAATATATAATTCACCCCTCCACTTT	CASRAGIYNSPLHF
.	.	TRBV15	TRBJ2-5	TGTGCCACCAGCAGAGTAACAGGTGGCCAAGGGGAGACCCAGTACTTC	CATSRVTGGQGETQYF
.	TRBD1	TRBV24-1	TRBJ1-2	TGTGCCACCAGTGACCTTGGACAGGGGGGCTATGGCTACACCTTC	CATSDLGQGGYGYTF
many	.	TRBV27	TRBJ2-2	TGTGCCAGCAGTCGGGGCACCGGGGAGCTGTTTTTT	CASSRGTGELFF
many	TRBD2	TRBV27	TRBJ2-7	TGTGCCAGCAGTTCTCCCCGAGGACTAGCTCGTGGATACGAGCAGTACTTC	CASSSPRGLARGYEQYF
.	.	TRBV11-1	TRBJ2-1	TGTGCCAGCAGCCCACCAGGGGTAACGGGATACAATGAGCAGTTCTTC	CASSPPGVTGYNEQFF
few	.	TRBV12-3/TRBV12-4	TRBJ2-2	TGTGCCAGCAGCGAGCCGAACACCGGGGAGCTGTTTTTT	CASSEPNTGELFF
medium-sized	.	TRBV28	TRBJ2-3	TGTGCCAGCAGTTCCCCAGAGGGAAGGCGTGTGAATACGCAGTATTTT	CASSSPEGRRVNTQYF
.	TRBD2	TRBV4-1	TRBJ2-5	TGCGCCAGCAGCCAAGATAGACTAGCGGGGCAAGAGACCCAGTACTTC	CASSQDRLAGQETQYF
few	.	TRBV29-1	TRBJ2-5	TGCAGCGTGGCGGGACTCCACAAAGAGACCCAGTACTTC	CSVAGLHKETQYF
.	.	TRBV20-1	TRBJ1-2	TGCAGTGCTAGAGATCCCCGCCAGGGTGATGGCTACACCTTC	CSARDPRQGDGYTF
many	TRBD1	TRBV20-1	TRBJ2-2	TGCAGTGCTCCCGACAGGGCCGGGGAGCTGTTTTTT	CSAPDRAGELFF
.	TRBD1	TRBV12-3/TRBV12-4	TRBJ1-6	TGTGCCAGCAGTCCGGGACAGATTAATTCACCCCTCCACTTT	CASSPGQINSPLHF
.	.	TRBV5-1	TRBJ1-1	TGCGCCAGCAGCTTGGGGGACATGAACACTGAAGCTTTCTTT	CASSLGDMNTEAFF
.	.	TRBV7-9	TRBJ2-6	TGTGCCAGCAGCTTAGTTCGGGGCCTTGGGGCCAACGTTCTGACTTTC	CASSLVRGLGANVLTF
few	.	TRBV12-3/TRBV12-4	TRBJ2-5	TGTGCCAGCAGCCACGACACCCCCGAGACCCAGTACTTC	CASSHDTPETQYF
.	.	TRBV12-3/TRBV12-4	TRBJ2-7	TGTGCCAGCAGTTTCGACTTCTCCCTGGACGAGCAGTACTTC	CASSFDFSLDEQYF
.	TRBD1	TRBV12-3/TRBV12-4	TRBJ1-1	TGTGCCAGCAGTCGGGACAGGGAAAGGACTGAAGCTTCCTTT	CASSRDRERTEASF
.	.	TRBV9	TRBJ1-3	TGTGCCAGCAGCGTAGCGGCCGGGGATCCTGGAAACACCATATATTTT	CASSVAAGDPGNTIYF